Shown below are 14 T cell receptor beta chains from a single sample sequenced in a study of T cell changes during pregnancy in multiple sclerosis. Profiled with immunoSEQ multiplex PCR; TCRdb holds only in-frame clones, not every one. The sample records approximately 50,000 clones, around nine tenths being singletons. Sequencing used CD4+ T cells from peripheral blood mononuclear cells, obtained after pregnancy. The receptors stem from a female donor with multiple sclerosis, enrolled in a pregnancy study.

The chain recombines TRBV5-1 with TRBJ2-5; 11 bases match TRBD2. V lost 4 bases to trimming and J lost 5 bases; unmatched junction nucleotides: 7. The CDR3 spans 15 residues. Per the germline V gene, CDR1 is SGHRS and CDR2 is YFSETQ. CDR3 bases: TGCGCCAGCAGCCCACTAGCGGGAGTAGGCGAGACCCAGTACTTC. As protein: CASSPLAGVGETQYF.

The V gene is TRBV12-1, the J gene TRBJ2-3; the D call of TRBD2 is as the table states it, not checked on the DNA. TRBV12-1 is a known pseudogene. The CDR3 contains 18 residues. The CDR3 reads CASSPHPSDRRGTDTQYF. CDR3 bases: TGTGCCAGCAGCCCGCACCCCTCCGATAGGCGGGGCACAGATACGCAGTATTTT.

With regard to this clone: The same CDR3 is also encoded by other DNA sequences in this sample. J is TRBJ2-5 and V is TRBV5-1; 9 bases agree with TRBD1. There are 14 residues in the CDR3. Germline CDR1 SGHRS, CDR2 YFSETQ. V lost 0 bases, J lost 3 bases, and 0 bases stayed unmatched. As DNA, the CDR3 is TGCGCCAGCAGCTTGGGGACAGGGGAAGAGACCCAGTACTTC. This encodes CASSLGTGEETQYF.

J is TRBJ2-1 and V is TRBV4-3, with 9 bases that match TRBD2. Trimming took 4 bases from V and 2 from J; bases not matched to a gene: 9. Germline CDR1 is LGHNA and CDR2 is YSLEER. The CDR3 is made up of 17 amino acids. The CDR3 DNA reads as TGCGCCAGCAGCCCAACAATAGCGGGAGCGGCCTACAATGAGCAGTTCTTC. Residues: CASSPTIAGAAYNEQFF.

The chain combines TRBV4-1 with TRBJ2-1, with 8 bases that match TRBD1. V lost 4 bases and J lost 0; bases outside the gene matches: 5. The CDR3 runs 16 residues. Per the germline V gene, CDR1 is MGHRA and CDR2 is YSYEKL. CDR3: CASSRQGTGSYNEQFF. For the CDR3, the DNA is TGCGCCAGCAGCCGCCAAGGGACAGGCTCCTACAATGAGCAGTTCTTC.

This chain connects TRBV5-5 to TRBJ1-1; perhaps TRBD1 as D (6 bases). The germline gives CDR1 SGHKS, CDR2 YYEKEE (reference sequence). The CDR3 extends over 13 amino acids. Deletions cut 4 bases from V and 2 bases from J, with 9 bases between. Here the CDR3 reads CASSRTANTEAFF. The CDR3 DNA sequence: TGTGCCAGCAGCCGGACAGCCAACACTGAAGCTTTCTTT. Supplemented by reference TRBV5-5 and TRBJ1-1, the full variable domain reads DAGVTQSPTHLIKTRGQQVTLRCSPISGHKSVSWYQQVLGQGPQFIFQYYEKEERGRGNFPDRFSARQFPNYSSELNVNALLLGDSALYLCASSRTANTEAFFGQGTRLTVV.

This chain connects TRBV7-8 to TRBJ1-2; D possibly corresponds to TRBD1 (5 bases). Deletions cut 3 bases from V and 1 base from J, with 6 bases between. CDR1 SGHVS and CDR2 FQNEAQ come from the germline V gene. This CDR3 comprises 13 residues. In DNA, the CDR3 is TGTGCCAGCAGCTTGGGGCTTAACTATGGCTACACCTTC. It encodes CASSLGLNYGYTF.

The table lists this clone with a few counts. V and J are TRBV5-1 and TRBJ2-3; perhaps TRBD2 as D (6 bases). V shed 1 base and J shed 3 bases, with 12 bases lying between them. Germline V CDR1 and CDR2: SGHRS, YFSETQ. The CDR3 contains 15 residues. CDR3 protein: CASSLRGIVTDTQYF. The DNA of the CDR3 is TGCGCCAGCAGCTTGCGGGGGATAGTGACAGATACGCAGTATTTT.

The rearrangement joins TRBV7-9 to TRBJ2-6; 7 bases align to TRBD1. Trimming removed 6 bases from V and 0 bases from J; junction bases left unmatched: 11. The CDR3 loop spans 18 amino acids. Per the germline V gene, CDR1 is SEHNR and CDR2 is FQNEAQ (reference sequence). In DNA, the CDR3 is TGTGCCAGCAGAAATCGGCCGGGACAGCCCTCTGGGGCCAACGTCCTGACTTTC. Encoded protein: CASRNRPGQPSGANVLTF.

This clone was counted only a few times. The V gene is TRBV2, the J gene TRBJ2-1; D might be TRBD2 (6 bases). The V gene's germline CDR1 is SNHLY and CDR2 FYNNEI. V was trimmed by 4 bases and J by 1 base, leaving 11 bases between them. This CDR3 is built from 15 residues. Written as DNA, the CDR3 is TGTGCCAGCAGTGCCGGGACTGTATCCTACAATGAGCAGTTCTTC. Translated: CASSAGTVSYNEQFF.

The CDR3 DNA follows: TGTGCCAGCTCACCGGCCGGGGGACCCTCCTACGAGCAGTACTTC. This encodes CASSPAGGPSYEQYF. The chain employs TRBV18 and TRBJ2-7, with D maybe TRBD2 (6 bases). The CDR3 contains 15 residues. From germline, CDR1 is KGHSH and CDR2 LQKENI. V was clipped by 3 bases and J by 0 bases, with 12 bases between them.

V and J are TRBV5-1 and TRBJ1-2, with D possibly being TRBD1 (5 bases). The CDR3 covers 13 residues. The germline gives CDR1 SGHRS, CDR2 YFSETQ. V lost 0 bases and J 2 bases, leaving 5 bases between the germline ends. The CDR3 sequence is CASSLGQNYGYTF. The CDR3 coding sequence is TGCGCCAGCAGCTTGGGACAGAACTATGGCTACACCTTC. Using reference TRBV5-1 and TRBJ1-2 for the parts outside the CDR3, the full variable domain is KAGVTQTPRYLIKTRGQQVTLSCSPISGHRSVSWYQQTPGQGLQFLFEYFSETQRNKGNFPGRFSGRQFSNSRSEMNVSTLELGDSALYLCASSLGQNYGYTFGSGTRLTVV.

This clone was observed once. DNA for the CDR3: TGCGCCAGCAGGGACAGTACAGGGGGCAATGAGCAGTTCTTC. Translating gives CASRDSTGGNEQFF. The rearrangement uses TRBV10-2 and TRBJ2-1; 8 bases match TRBD1. The J segment lost 6 bases and the V segment lost 6 bases, leaving 7 bases of the junction unmatched. The CDR3 spans 14 residues. Germline assignment: CDR1 WSHSY and CDR2 SAAADI.

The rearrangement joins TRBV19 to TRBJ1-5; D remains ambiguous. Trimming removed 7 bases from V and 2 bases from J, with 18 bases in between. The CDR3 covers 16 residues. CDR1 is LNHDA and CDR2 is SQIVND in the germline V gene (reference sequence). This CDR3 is CASTNPGGVGNQPQHF. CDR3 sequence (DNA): TGTGCCAGTACCAATCCGGGTGGAGTAGGCAATCAGCCCCAGCATTTT.